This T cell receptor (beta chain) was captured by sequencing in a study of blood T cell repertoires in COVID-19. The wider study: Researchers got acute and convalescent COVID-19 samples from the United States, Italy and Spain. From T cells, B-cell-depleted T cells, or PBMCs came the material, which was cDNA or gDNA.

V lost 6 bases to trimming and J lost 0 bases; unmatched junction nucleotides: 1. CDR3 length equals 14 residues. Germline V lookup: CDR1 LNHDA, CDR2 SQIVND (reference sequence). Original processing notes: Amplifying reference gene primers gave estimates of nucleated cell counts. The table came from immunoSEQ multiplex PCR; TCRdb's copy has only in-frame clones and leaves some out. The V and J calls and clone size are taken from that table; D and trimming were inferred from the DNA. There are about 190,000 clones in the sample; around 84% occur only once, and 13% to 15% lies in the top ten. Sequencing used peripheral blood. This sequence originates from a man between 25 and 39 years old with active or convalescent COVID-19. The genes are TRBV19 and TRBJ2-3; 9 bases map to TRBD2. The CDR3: CASRSGGSTDTQYF. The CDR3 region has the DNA TGTGCCAGTAGGAGCGGGGGGAGCACAGATACGCAGTATTTT.